One and the same sample provided the 5 T cell receptor beta chains below, sequenced in a study of T cell changes during pregnancy in multiple sclerosis. TCRdb's table, derived via immunoSEQ multiplex PCR, lists solely in-frame clones and lacks some. This sample has 40,000 or so clones, with 75% to 95% found just once. The specimen was CD4+ T cells from peripheral blood mononuclear cells, collected in the third trimester of pregnancy. The receptors derive from a female donor with multiple sclerosis, enrolled in a pregnancy study.

This clone has just one count. This rearrangement joins TRBV9 to TRBJ2-1; 10 nucleotides align to TRBD2. The trim removed 3 bases at V and 3 bases at J, leaving 3 bases unmatched. From germline, CDR1 is SGDLS and CDR2 YYNGEE. The CDR3 consists of 15 residues. CDR3 DNA: TGTGCCAGCAGCGCCAGGACTAGCGGCTACAATGAGCAGTTCTTC. Protein: CASSARTSGYNEQFF.

The J gene is TRBJ2-7, the V gene TRBV30; D gene ambiguous. V was cut by 2 bases and J by 0 bases, with 2 bases left in between. CDR1 GTSNPN and CDR2 SVGIG come from the germline V gene (reference sequence). The CDR3 spans 11 residues. DNA of the CDR3: TGTGCCTGGAGTCTCTCCTACGAGCAGTACTTC. Its protein is CAWSLSYEQYF.

The V call is TRBV29-1, the J call TRBJ2-3; D is uncertain. V lost 7 bases and J lost 2, with 10 bases in between. In germline, CDR1 is SQVTM, CDR2 ANQGSEA. The CDR3 length is 12 residues. CDR3 DNA sequence: TGCAGCGGGGCGTCTCTCACAGATACGCAGTATTTT. Protein: CSGASLTDTQYF.

Concerning this clone: Distinct nucleotide sequences in the sample also encode this CDR3. The V call is TRBV2, the J call TRBJ2-1; 7 nucleotides align to TRBD1. CDR1 and CDR2 (germline): SNHLY, FYNNEI. This CDR3 has 13 amino acids. Unmatched junction bases numbered 0, after V lost 4 bases and J lost 3 bases. In nucleotides, the CDR3 is TGTGCCAGCAGTGGACAGGGCTACAATGAGCAGTTCTTC. It specifies CASSGQGYNEQFF.

This clone has just a few counts. This chain joins TRBV7-2 and TRBJ2-7; TRBD2 aligns across 7 bases. This CDR3 has 14 amino acids. The trim removed 5 bases at V and 2 bases at J, leaving 6 bases unmatched. Per the germline V gene, CDR1 is SGHTA and CDR2 is FQGNSA. This CDR3 is CASSKAGPTYEQYF. DNA of the CDR3: TGTGCCAGCAGCAAAGCGGGACCTACCTACGAGCAGTACTTC.